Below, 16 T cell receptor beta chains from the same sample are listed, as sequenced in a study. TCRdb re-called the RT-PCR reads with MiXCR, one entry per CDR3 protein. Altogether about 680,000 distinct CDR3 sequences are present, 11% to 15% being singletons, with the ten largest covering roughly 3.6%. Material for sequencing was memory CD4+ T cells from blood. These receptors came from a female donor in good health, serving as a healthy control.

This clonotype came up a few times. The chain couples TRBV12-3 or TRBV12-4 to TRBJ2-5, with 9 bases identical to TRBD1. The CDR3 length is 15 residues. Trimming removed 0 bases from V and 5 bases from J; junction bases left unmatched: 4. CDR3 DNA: TGTGCCAGCAGTTTAGCCGGGACAGGGTCCGAGACCCAGTACTTC. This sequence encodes CASSLAGTGSETQYF.

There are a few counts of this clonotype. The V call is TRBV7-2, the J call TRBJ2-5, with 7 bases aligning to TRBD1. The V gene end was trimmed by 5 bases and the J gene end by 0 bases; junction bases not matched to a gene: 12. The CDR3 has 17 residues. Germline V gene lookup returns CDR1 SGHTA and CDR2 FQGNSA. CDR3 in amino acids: CASSLRKGTAYQETQYF. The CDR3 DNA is TGTGCCAGCAGCCTACGAAAGGGGACAGCGTACCAAGAGACCCAGTACTTC.

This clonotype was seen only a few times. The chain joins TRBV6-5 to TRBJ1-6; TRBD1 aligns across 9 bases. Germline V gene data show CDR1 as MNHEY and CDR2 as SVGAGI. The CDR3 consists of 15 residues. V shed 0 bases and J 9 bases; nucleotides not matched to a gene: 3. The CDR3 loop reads CASSYSDRGSSPLHF. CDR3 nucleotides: TGTGCCAGCAGTTACTCCGACAGGGGGAGTTCACCCCTCCACTTT.

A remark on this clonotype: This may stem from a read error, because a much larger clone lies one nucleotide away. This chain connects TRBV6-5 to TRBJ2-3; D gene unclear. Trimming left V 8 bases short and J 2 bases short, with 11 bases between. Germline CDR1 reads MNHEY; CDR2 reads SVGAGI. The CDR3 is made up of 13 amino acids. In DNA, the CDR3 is TGTGCCAGCCAAGGGCGGTTCACAGATACGCAGTATTTT. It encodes CASQGRFTDTQYF.

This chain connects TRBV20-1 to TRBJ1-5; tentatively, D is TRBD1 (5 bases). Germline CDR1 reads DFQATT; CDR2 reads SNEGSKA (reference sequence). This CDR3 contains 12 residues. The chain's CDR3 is CRVGDGNQPQHF. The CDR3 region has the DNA TGCAGAGTAGGGGACGGCAATCAGCCCCAGCATTTT.

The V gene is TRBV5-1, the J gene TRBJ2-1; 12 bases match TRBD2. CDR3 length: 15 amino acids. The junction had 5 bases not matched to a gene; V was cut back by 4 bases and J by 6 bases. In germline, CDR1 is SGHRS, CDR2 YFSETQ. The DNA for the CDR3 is TGCGCCAGCAGCGAGGGACTAGCGGGCCTCAATGAGCAGTTCTTC. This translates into CASSEGLAGLNEQFF.

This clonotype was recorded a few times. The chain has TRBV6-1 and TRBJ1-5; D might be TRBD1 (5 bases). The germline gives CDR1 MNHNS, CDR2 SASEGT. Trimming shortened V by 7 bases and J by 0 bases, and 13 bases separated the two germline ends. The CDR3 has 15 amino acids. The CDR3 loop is CASTLVGVSNQPQHF. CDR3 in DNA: TGTGCCAGCACCCTCGTGGGGGTTAGCAATCAGCCCCAGCATTTT.

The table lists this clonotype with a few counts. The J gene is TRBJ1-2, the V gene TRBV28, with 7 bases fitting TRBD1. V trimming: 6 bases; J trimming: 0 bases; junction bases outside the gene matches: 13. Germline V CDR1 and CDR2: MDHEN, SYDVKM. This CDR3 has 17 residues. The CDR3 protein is CASRPLFGGQTNYGYTF. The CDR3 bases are TGTGCCAGCAGACCGCTGTTCGGGGGACAGACTAACTATGGCTACACCTTC.

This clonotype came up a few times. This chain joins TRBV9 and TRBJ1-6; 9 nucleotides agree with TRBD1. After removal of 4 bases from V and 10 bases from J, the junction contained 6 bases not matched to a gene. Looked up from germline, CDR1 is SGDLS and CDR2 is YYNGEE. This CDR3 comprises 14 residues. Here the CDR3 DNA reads TGTGCCAGCAGCTGGGGGACAGGGCAATCACCCCTCCACTTT. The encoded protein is CASSWGTGQSPLHF.

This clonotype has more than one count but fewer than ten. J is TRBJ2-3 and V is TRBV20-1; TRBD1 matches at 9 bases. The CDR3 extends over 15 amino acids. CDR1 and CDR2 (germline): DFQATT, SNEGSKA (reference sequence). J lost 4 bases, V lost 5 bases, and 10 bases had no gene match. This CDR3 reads CSARLPGQGADTQYF. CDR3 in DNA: TGCAGTGCTCGCCTACCGGGACAGGGAGCAGATACGCAGTATTTT.

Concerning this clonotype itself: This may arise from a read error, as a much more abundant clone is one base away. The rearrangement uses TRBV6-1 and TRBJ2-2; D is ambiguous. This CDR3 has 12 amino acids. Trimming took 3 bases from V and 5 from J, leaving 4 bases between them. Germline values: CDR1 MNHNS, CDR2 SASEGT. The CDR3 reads CASSERTGELFF. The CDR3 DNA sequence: TGTGCCAGCAGTGAGCGGACCGGGGAGCTGTTTTTT.

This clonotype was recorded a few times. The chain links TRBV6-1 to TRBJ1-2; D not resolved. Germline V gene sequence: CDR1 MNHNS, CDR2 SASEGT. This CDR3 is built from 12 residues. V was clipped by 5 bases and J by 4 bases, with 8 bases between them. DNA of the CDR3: TGTGCCAGCAGTTGGGAGGCCTATGGCTACACCTTC. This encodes CASSWEAYGYTF.

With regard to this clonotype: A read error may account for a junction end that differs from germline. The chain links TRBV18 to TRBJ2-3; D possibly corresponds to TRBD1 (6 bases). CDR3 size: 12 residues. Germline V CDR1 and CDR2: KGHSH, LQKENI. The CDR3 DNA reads TGTGCCAGCTCACCGCGGACAGATATGCAGTATTTT. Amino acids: CASSPRTDMQYF.

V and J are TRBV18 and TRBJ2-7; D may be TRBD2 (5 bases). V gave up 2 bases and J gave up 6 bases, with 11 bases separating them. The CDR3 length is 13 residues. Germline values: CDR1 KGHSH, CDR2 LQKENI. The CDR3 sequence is CASSPSGRVEQYF. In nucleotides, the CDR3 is TGTGCCAGCTCACCAAGCGGTAGGGTCGAGCAGTACTTC. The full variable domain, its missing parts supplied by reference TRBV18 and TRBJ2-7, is NAGVMQNPRHLVRRRGQEARLRCSPMKGHSHVYWYRQLPEEGLKFMVYLQKENIIDESGMPKERFSAEFPKEGPSILRIQQVVRGDSAAYFCASSPSGRVEQYFGPGTRLTVT.

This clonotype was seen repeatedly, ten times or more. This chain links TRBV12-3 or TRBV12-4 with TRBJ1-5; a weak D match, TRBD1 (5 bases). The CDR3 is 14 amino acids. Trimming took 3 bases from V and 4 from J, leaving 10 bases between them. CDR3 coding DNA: TGTGCCAGCAGTTTCGGGGCGGCAAATCAGCCCCAGCATTTT. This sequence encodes CASSFGAANQPQHF.

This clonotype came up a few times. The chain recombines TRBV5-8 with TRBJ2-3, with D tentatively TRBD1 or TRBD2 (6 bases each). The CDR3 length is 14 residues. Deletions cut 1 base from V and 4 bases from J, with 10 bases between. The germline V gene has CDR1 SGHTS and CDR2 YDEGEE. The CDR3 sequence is CASSLRRGADTQYF. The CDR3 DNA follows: TGTGCCAGCAGCTTGAGGAGGGGGGCAGATACGCAGTATTTT. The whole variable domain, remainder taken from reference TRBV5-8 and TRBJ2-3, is EAGVTQSPTHLIKTRGQQATLRCSPISGHTSVYWYQQALGLGLQFLLWYDEGEERNRGNFPPRFSGRQFPNYSSELNVNALELEDSALYLCASSLRRGADTQYFGPGTRLTVL.